This T cell receptor beta chain was profiled in a study of cytomegalovirus exposure and HLA in healthy donors. The CDR3 extends over 14 amino acids. Germline loops: CDR1 SGHTA, CDR2 FQGNSA. V lost 2 bases and J lost 4, with 12 bases in between. PCR involved 60 Vbeta and 13 Jbeta primers. Repertoires were generated with immunoSEQ multiplex PCR, while TCRdb's copy carries only in-frame clones and drops some. The sample holds fewer than 45,000 clones, 90% seen once. Material: PBMCs. The origin of this receptor is a young woman in good health and CMV-seronegative. The chain has TRBV7-2 and TRBJ2-7; D may be TRBD2 (5 bases). CDR3 protein: CASSLTRDYYEQYF. CDR3 sequence (DNA): TGTGCCAGCAGCTTAACCCGGGATTATTACGAGCAGTACTTC.